The T cell receptor (beta chain) under discussion was sequenced for a study of shared clonotypes between healthy human individuals. CDR3 length equals 14 residues. Germline V gives CDR1 ENHRY, CDR2 SYGVKD. Points on this clone: Germline is not matched at one junction end, which may reflect a read error.

Repertoires were generated with immunoSEQ multiplex PCR, while TCRdb's copy carries only in-frame clones and drops some. The table has about 530,000 clones, 60% to 80% seen once. The specimen was PBMCs. This chain links TRBV10-3 with TRBJ1-5; D is uncertain. The TCR sequence derives from a woman aged 40 to 50 in good health. Some clones in this sample may be carry-over from other donors' samples. In DNA form, the CDR3 reads TGTGCCAGCAGTCGTACTGGAGACAATCAGCCCCAGCATTTT. Its protein is CASSRTGDNQPQHF.